This T cell receptor beta chain was observed in a study of cytomegalovirus exposure and HLA in healthy donors. Study information: Prior work identified 100 million to 130 million unique TCR beta sequences in approximately 200 million T cells. Study outcomes and limitations: Rare TCR sequences dominated, though some public TCRs recurred in many donors. CMV antigen specificity of a few CMV-associated chains was confirmed in vitro.

Donors were ostensibly healthy at sampling, although undocumented immune exposures were probable. PCR used 60 Vbeta primers and 13 Jbeta primers. Measured with immunoSEQ multiplex PCR; TCRdb has only the in-frame clones, and not every one. The repertoire has about 170,000 clones, 82% of them found once; the top ten carry roughly 1.6%. For this clone: The antigen remains unidentified.

Between the trimmed V and J ends, which lost 1 base and 2 bases, there was a span of 15 bases. CDR3 size: 17 residues. Germline V gives CDR1 MNHEY, CDR2 SMNVEV (reference sequence). The J gene is TRBJ1-5, the V gene TRBV27; a possible D gene is TRBD1 (6 bases). This clonotype originated in a girl between 10 and 17 years old in good health and CMV-seropositive. Sequencing input: PBMCs. The CDR3 DNA sequence: TGTGCCAGCAGTTTATGGCAGGGGCCAAGGGGCAATCAGCCCCAGCATTTT. It encodes CASSLWQGPRGNQPQHF.